The clone carrying this TCR beta chain turned up a few times. A single record per CDR3 protein comes from TCRdb applying MiXCR to the 5' RACE reads. The table includes about 360,000 distinct CDR3 sequences, approximately 15% detected once. CDR1 is SQVTM and CDR2 is ANQGSEA in the germline V gene. V shed 4 bases, J shed 3 bases, and the junction held 9 bases outside the gene matches. The CDR3 runs to 14 residues. The sample originates from a study of T-cell memory formation after mild COVID-19. The TCR sequence derives from a young man who had mild COVID-19 (a few samples of this study predate the infection). Cell type and time point are not known. The chain joins TRBV29-1 to TRBJ2-7; 7 nucleotides agree with TRBD1. Sequencing used PBMCs or a T cell subset sorted from them (not recorded which). The CDR3 protein is CSVAGQRLVYEQYF. CDR3 bases: TGCAGCGTTGCGGGACAGCGTTTAGTCTACGAGCAGTACTTC.